The clone carrying this T cell receptor (beta chain) came up a few times. Time point noted: newly diagnosed GD, antithyroid drugs for less than 3 months. Preparation of the TCR library used RNA extracted from PBMCs. This sample stems from a study of regulatory T cells in long-lasting Graves disease. Study context: Freshly diagnosed Graves' patients had used antithyroid drugs for under 3 months.

Arm-PCR with iRepertoire HTBI primers amplified the CDR3 regions for these TCR beta libraries. TCRdb processed the multiplex PCR reads anew with MiXCR; each CDR3 protein has one entry. The sample has 560,000 or so distinct CDR3 sequences, 15% to 20% seen once. Germline V gives CDR1 SGHRS, CDR2 YFSETQ. Trimming cost V 0 bases and J 2 bases, with 11 bases left between them. The CDR3 is 15 amino acids. This sample was also put to use in a study of T cells in Graves' hyperthyroidism and ophthalmopathy. From that report: Most expanded thyroid clonotypes above 0.001 also appeared in blood. Ophthalmopathy was separated from stable hyperthyroidism by a 13 V-J model.

Sequenced here: peripheral blood mononuclear cells (PBMCs), sampled at new diagnosis, from a patient treated with antithyroid drugs. This rearrangement joins TRBV5-1 to TRBJ2-5; D may be TRBD1 (5 bases). The TCR sequence derives from a young man with Graves disease. In DNA, the CDR3 is TGCGCCAGCAGCTTGGCCGTTCAGGGACAAGAGACCCAGTACTTC. Translation gives CASSLAVQGQETQYF.